This entry is about one T cell receptor beta chain. This receptor's antigen is unknown. The record has no base qualities; no much larger clone is one base away. This sample is part of a study of blood T cell repertoires in COVID-19 (dated by TCRdb to about 2020). Regarding the complete study: The collaborator samples originated in the United States, Italy and Spain and spanned the acute and convalescent phases of COVID-19. The samples were drawn from two sources: the first 160 participants of the ongoing ImmuneRACE study, and 950 to 1,500 subjects contributed by 6 global collaborators. The repertoires were made available in a free public database intended to serve as a resource for research on the immune response to SARS-CoV-2. The material from the prospective study consisted of cDNA or gDNA derived from T cells, B-cell-depleted T cells, or PBMCs. The dataset comprised deeply sampled blood TCRbeta repertoires from subjects exposed to, actively infected with, or recovered from COVID-19. Sample metadata almost always included a de-identified subject ID, COVID-19 status, age in years and sex. Where HLA class I and class II types were available, the types were taken from metadata supplied by the sample provider, not from assay-based typing. Findings and caveats that apply to the study as a whole: The quantity of clinical and demographic metadata differed by source and by participant and was supplied without curation.

Each collaborating institution followed its own protocols to collect whole blood in K2EDTA tubes. For TCRbeta analysis, collaborators shipped samples in one of three forms: frozen whole blood, isolated PBMCs, or DNA extracted from either of those sample types. TCRbeta CDR3 regions were amplified from genomic DNA using the immunoSEQ Assay, a bias-controlled multiplex PCR. The authors' pipeline ran thus. The number of nucleated cells in each sample was estimated from the amplification of reference gene primers within the assay. To quantify the absolute abundance of each unique TCRbeta CDR3 rearrangement, sequence reads were collapsed and filtered. For each sample, productive Simpson clonality was calculated as the square root of Simpson's diversity index across productive rearrangements. This immuneACCESS table, as held by TCRdb, lists in-frame sequences with V and J called but not all clones. Of the missing ones, under half trace to an unresolved V gene in checked studies; the others have no known cause. V and J calls and clone size are those listed in that table; D and trimming were worked out from the DNA. A total of about 46,000 clones appear in this sample, 75% to 90% of them only once. 5.5% to 7.5% of the sample lies in the top ten.

The CDR3 holds 15 amino acids from the cysteine to the phenylalanine. Here the CDR3 DNA is all that survives: 45 bases in frame from base 1. Here V drops 5 bases and J drops 5 bases, and the junction holds 7 bases not matched to any gene. CDR1 and CDR2 are read off the germline V gene (reference sequence) as SGHAT and FQDESV. The chain is encoded by TRBV11-1 joined to TRBJ2-7, with 12 bases aligning to TRBD2. The sequence was collected from a man aged 55 to 70 with acute or convalescent COVID-19. The sequenced sample was peripheral blood. CDR3 loop: CASSPRLAGVHEQYF. The nucleotides read TGTGCCAGCAGCCCGCGACTAGCGGGAGTCCACGAGCAGTACTTC.